This T cell receptor beta chain came from a study of cytomegalovirus exposure and HLA in healthy donors. As for this clone: No antigen is known for it.

Some clones are missing from TCRdb's copy, which holds only in-frame ones; the method was immunoSEQ multiplex PCR. Here the sample spans around 300,000 clones, 80% to 90% being singletons. After removal of 5 bases from V and 4 bases from J, the junction contained 6 bases not matched to a gene. CDR1 is PRHDT and CDR2 is FYEKMQ in the germline V gene (reference sequence). CDR3 size: 16 residues. Whole-study results and caveats: The authors enumerated 150 to 200 TCR beta chains as linked to cytomegalovirus.

This receptor was obtained from a woman aged 18-29 years in good health and CMV-seronegative. The sample comprised PBMCs. The chain has TRBV13 and TRBJ2-3; 13 positions match TRBD2. CDR3 bases: TGTGCCAGCAGCCTTATACTAGCGGGGGGGCCAGATACGCAGTATTTT. This sequence encodes CASSLILAGGPDTQYF.